The source of this T cell receptor (beta chain) is a study of CD8 T cells in Susac syndrome. General study findings and limits: Clonal expansion was missing from Susac syndrome CD4+ T cell repertoires.

Reverse transcription of about 0.5 to 1 ug RNA was carried out with random hexamers. TCRdb reanalysed the immunoSEQ multiplex PCR reads using MiXCR and keeps one entry per CDR3 protein. The sample carries over 150,000 distinct CDR3 sequences, approximately 95% recorded once. Between the trimmed V and J ends, which lost 6 bases and 4 bases, there was a span of 7 bases. CDR1 is SGHTA, CDR2 FQGNSA, per germline. This CDR3 region has 11 residues. Details on this clonotype: Its antigen is undetermined.

The chain employs TRBV7-2 and TRBJ2-7; D unresolved. The sequence derives from a human donor with Susac syndrome. The sample was CD4+ T cells from PBMCs. The CDR3 here is CASSGEYEQYF. The CDR3, as DNA: TGTGCCAGCAGTGGAGAATACGAGCAGTACTTC.